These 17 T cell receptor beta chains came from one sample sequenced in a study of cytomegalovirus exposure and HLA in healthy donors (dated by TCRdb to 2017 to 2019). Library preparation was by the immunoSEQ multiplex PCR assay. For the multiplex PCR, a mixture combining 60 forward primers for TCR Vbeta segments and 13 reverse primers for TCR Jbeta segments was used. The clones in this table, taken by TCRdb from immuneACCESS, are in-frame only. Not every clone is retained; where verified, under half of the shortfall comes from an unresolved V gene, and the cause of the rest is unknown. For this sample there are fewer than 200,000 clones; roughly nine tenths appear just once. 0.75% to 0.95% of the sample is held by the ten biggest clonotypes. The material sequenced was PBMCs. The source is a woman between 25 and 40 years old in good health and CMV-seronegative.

CDR3 DNA: TGTGCCAGCAGCTTACAGGCTAACTCTCGCGAGCAGTACTTC. Amino acids: CASSLQANSREQYF. This chain links TRBV7-3 with TRBJ2-5, with D hard to call. The DNA end is a closer match to TRBJ2-7, so the J assignment may be wrong. This CDR3 contains 14 residues. Germline CDR1 and CDR2: SGHTA and FQGTGA.

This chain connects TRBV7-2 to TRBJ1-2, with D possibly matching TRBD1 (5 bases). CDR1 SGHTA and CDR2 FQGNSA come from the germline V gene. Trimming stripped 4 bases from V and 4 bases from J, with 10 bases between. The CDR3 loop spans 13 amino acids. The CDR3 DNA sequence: TGTGCCAGCAGCTCCAGACAGCCCTATGGCTACACCTTC. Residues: CASSSRQPYGYTF.

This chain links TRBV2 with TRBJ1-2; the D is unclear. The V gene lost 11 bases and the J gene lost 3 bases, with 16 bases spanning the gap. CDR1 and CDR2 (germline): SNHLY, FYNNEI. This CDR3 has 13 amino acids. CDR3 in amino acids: CAGTAAPYYGYTF. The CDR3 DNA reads TGTGCCGGAACCGCGGCGCCCTACTATGGCTACACCTTC.

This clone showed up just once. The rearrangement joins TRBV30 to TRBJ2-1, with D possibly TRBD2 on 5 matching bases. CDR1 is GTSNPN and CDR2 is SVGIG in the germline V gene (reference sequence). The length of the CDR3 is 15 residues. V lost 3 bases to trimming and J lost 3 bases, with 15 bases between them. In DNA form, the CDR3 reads TGTGCCTGGAGGGGCGGGCCAACCAGCTACAATGAGCAGTTCTTC. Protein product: CAWRGGPTSYNEQFF.

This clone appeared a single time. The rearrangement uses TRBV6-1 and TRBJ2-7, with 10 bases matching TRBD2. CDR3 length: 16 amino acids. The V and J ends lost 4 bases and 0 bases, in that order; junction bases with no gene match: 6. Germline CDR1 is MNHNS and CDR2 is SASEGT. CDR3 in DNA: TGTGCCAGCAGTGCCATTCTAGCGGGGGCCTCCTACGAGCAGTACTTC. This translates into CASSAILAGASYEQYF.

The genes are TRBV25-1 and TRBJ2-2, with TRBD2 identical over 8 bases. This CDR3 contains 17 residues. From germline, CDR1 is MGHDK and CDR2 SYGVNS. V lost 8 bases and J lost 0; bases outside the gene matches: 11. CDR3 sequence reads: CASPGGVAGPNTGELFF. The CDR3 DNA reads TGTGCCAGCCCGGGGGGGGTAGCGGGACCGAACACCGGGGAGCTGTTTTTT.

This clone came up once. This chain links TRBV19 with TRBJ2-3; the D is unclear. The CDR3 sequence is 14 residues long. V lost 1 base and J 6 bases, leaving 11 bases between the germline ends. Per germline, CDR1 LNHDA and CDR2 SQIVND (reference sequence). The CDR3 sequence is CASSIGGLGDTQYF. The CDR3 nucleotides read TGTGCCAGTAGTATAGGCGGTCTCGGGGATACGCAGTATTTT.

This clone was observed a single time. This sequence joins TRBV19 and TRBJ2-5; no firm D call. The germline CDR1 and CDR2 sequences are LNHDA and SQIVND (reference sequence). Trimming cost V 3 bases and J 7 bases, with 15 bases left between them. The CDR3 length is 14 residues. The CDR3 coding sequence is TGTGCCAGTAGTATGGGCACAAGGATAGGGACCCAGTACTTC. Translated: CASSMGTRIGTQYF.

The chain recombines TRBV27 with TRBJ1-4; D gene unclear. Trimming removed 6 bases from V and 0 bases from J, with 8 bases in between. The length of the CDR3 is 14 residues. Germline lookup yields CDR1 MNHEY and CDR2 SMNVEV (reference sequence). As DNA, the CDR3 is TGTGCCAGCAGCCCGAGGACAACTAATGAAAAACTGTTTTTT. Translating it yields CASSPRTTNEKLFF.

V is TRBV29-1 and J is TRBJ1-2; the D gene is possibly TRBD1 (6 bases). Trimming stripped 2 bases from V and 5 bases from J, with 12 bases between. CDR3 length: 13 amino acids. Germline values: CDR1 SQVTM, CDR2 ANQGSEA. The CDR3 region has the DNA TGCAGCGTTGAACGCCCTACAGGGTATGGCTACACCTTC. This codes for CSVERPTGYGYTF.

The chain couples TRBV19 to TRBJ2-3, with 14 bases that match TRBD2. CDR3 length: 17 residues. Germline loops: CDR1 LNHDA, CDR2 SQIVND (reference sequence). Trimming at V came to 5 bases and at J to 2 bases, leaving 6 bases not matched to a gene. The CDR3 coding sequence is TGTGCCAGTAGTTTATGGACTAGCGGGGGGCACACAGATACGCAGTATTTT. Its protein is CASSLWTSGGHTDTQYF.

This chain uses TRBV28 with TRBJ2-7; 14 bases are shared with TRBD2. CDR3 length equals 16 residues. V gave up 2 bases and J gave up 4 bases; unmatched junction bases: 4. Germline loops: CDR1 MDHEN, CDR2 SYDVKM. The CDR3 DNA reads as TGTGCCAGCAGTTTAGGGACTAGCGGGAGTCTTTACGAGCAGTACTTC. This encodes CASSLGTSGSLYEQYF.

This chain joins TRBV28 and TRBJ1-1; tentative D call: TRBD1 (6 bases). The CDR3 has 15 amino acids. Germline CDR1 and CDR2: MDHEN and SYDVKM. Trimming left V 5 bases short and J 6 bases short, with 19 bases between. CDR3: CASSPVQGGLAEAFF. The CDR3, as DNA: TGTGCCAGCAGTCCAGTACAGGGTGGTTTGGCTGAAGCTTTCTTT. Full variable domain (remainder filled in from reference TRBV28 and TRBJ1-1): DVKVTQSSRYLVKRTGEKVFLECVQDMDHENMFWYRQDPGLGLRLIYFSYDVKMKEKGDIPEGYSVSREKKERFSLILESASTNQTSMYLCASSPVQGGLAEAFFGQGTRLTVV.

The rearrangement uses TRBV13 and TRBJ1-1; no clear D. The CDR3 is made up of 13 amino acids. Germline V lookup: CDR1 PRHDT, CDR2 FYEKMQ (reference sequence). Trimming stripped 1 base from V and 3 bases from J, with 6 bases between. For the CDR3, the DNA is TGTGCCAGCAGCTTAGAACGGTACACTGAAGCTTTCTTT. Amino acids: CASSLERYTEAFF.

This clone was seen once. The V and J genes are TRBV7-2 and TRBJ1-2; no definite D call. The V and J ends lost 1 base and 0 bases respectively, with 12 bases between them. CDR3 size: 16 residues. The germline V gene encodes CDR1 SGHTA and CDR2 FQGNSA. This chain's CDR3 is CASSLVTGLSNYGYTF. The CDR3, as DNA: TGTGCCAGCAGCTTAGTAACGGGTCTCTCTAACTATGGCTACACCTTC.

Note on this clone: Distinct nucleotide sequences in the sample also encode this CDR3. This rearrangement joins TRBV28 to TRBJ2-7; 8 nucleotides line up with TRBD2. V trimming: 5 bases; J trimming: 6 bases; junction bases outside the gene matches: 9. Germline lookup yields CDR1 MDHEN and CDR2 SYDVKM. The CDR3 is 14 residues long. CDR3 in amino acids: CASSNSGSMIEQYF. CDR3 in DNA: TGTGCCAGCAGTAACAGCGGGAGTATGATCGAGCAGTACTTC.

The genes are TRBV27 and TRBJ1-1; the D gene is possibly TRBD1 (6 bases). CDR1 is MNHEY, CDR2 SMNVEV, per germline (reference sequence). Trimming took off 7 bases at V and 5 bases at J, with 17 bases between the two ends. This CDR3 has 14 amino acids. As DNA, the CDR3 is TGTGCCAGCAAGCTACAGGGAGTGGGAACTGAAGCTTTCTTT. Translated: CASKLQGVGTEAFF.